This T cell receptor (beta chain) was identified during a study of cytomegalovirus exposure and HLA in healthy donors. The CDR3 extends over 14 amino acids. V lost 3 bases and J lost 8, with 13 bases in between. Germline assignment: CDR1 MDHEN and CDR2 SYDVKM. 13 Jbeta primers and 60 Vbeta primers were used for the PCR. Here immunoSEQ multiplex PCR was the method, and the copy in TCRdb shows in-frame clones only, minus some. The profile shows about 140,000 clones, 80% of them singletons. Points on this clone: Its antigen is undetermined.

Study results and limitations: Later analysis associated a missense DCLRE1C variant with TCR beta V- and J-gene trimming. TCR beta sequences reportedly predicted the HLA-A and HLA-B alleles of most subjects accurately.

The chain has TRBV28 and TRBJ1-4; no clear D. This receptor was identified in a man in his forties in good health and CMV-seronegative. Sequencing was done on a sample of PBMCs. The chain's CDR3 is CASSFGGRWEKLFF. CDR3 DNA: TGTGCCAGCAGTTTTGGAGGCCGGTGGGAAAAACTGTTTTTT.